The text below deals with one TCR beta chain. Its recognized antigen is unknown. No quality values exist for individual bases; no much larger clone is one base distant. The data stem from a study of Graves' ophthalmopathy and Graves' hyperthyroidism (dated by TCRdb to 2016 to 2019). Concerning the study at large: A patient counted as having stable hyperthyroidism if there was no progression to ophthalmopathy within 18 months of follow-up. TCR beta repertoire signatures were used to distinguish Graves' ophthalmopathy from Graves' hyperthyroidism and to predict progression to ophthalmopathy. Following sampling, methimazole starting at 30 mg daily was administered to hyperthyroidism patients, and high-dose intravenous methylprednisolone was administered to ophthalmopathy patients. An independent validation cohort comprised some 19 hyperthyroidism patients and over 15 patients who later progressed from hyperthyroidism to ophthalmopathy. In six hyperthyroidism patients, T-cell repertoires of thyroid tissue and blood were compared. A discovery set of 100 patients (more than 40 ophthalmopathy, just over 55 stable hyperthyroidism) was enrolled to explore V-J signatures distinguishing ophthalmopathy from hyperthyroidism. In total, 120 to 150 blood samples were TCR-sequenced: some 43 ophthalmopathy, approximately 75 hyperthyroidism and some 17 hyperthyroidism-to-ophthalmopathy patients. General findings and caveats noted by the study authors: In cross-validation, the 13-signature model distinguished ophthalmopathy from stable hyperthyroidism with nearly 90% sensitivity and approximately 81% specificity, and in the test set the corresponding values were around 78% and 73%. Sample size was not statistically predetermined, and group allocation was not concealed from the investigators. Most expanded thyroid clonotypes with frequency above 0.001 were also detected in blood, suggesting blood repertoires may reflect the thyroid immune response. In validation, the model predicted ophthalmopathy progression with 70.59% sensitivity and 72.22% specificity; 12 predicted patients were CT-confirmed with GO in a median of about 7.1 months.

Patients with hyperthyroidism were aged 18 to 65 years, had been newly diagnosed, and had a disease duration of less than 2 months. Patients with other autoimmune diseases, uncontrolled infections, pregnancy or lactation were excluded. Diagnosis was based on clinical symptoms, serum thyroxine, TRAb, thyroid ultrasound and orbital computed tomography. Total RNA was extracted with Trizol reagent and quality-checked on an Agilent 2100 Bioanalyzer. For repertoire sequencing, the TCR beta CDR3 regions were amplified from RNA transcripts. The first round was an RT-PCR using HTBI primers with the Qiagen OneStep RT-PCR kit, and this first round was followed by a second-round multiplex PCR, then size selection and purification. Libraries were sequenced on an Illumina HiSeq2000 using paired-end 100 bp reads. Turning to the authors' computational methods: SOAPnuke was used to process the reads, removing any read that contained adapters or uncalled bases, had a mean Phred below 15, or lacked an exact match to the constant primer or identifier. COPE v1.2.5 was used to merge high-quality paired reads. Each unique nucleotide sequence was treated as a clonotype, and MiTCR v1.1 was used to align the clonotypes to the IMGT TRB V, D and J references. The analysis was limited to V-J combinations with a frequency above 0.0001, which together covered 99.2% of repertoires. For each V-J combination, a TCR clonal expansion and chaos score was defined as the ratio of F50 clonal expansion to chaos observed in the TCRdist matrix. Welch's t-statistics and random forest were used to reduce the features to about a dozen V-J combinations, which were then used as input to a naive Bayes classifier. The similarity between thyroid and blood repertoires was quantified using the Morisita-Horn index. The public sequencing data were trimmed at Q25 with fastp and processed into clonotypes with MiXCR by TCRdb, which kept only in-frame beta chains. Duplicate CDR3 protein sequences are folded into a single record with the most common DNA and genes. What appears here as the V and J calls and clone size reflects TCRdb's work, not the paper's. Here the sample has roughly 1.1 million distinct CDR3 sequences; roughly two fifths occur a single time. Roughly 11% of the sample goes to the ten largest clones.

The source material was peripheral blood or thyroid tissue (not recorded which). The receptor comes from an adult man with Graves' hyperthyroidism.

The CDR3 corresponds to CASSASGGLVGLPYEQYF. In nucleotide form, the sequence is TGCGCCAGCAGCGCCAGCGGTGGACTAGTGGGCTTACCCTACGAGCAGTACTTC. The chain is assembled from TRBV5-1 and TRBJ2-7; TRBD2 matches 7 bases in the middle. Taken from the germline V gene, the CDR1 and CDR2 loops are SGHRS and YFSETQ. Relative to germline, V is missing 4 bases and J is missing 2 bases, with 18 bases of the junction outside any gene match. Reading from cysteine to phenylalanine, the CDR3 counts 18 amino acids. CDR3 DNA is the only sequence kept; it has 54 bases, read in frame from the first base.